The clone carrying this TCR beta chain was detected once. Antigen: not known. Sequencing was performed with immunoSEQ multiplex PCR; in TCRdb, only in-frame clones are kept and a portion is missing. This sample has 140,000 to 150,000 clones, with approximately 78% found just once. The data are from a study of T cell responses to AZD1222 COVID-19 vaccine. General study points: Spike-specific TCR repertoires showed rising breadth and depth after two AZD1222 doses. Donors in the cohort were predominantly white British and more often female, and clonal diversity was possibly underestimated. The CD4 TCRs associated with vaccination extended across spike and predominated at 160-218 and 743-854. At study baseline, merely a handful of AZD1222 recipients were seropositive.

This CDR3 is 14 amino acids long. Germline loops: CDR1 MDHEN, CDR2 SYDVKM. V lost 9 bases and J lost 2, with 16 bases in between. V gene TRBV28 combines with J gene TRBJ1-2; D gene unclear. The sequenced sample was peripheral blood, obtained on day 0 of MenACWY control vaccination. The origin of this receptor is an adult in good health. This CDR3 is CASQNWERNYGYTF. The CDR3 DNA follows: TGTGCCAGTCAAAACTGGGAACGGAACTATGGCTACACCTTC.